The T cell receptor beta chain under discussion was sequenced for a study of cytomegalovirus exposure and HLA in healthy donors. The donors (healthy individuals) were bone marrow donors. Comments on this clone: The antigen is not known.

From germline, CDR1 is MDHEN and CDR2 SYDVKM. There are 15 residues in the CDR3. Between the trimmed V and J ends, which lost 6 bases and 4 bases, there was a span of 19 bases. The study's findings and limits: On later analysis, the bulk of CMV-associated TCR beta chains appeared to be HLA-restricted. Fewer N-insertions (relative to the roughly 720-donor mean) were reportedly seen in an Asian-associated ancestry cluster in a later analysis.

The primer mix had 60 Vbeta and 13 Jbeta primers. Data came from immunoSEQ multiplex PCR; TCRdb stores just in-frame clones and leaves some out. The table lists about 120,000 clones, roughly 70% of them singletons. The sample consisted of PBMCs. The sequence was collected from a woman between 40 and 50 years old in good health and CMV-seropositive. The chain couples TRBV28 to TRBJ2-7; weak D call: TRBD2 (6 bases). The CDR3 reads CASRAAGFDGYEQYF. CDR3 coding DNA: TGTGCCAGCAGGGCAGCGGGTTTCGATGGTTACGAGCAGTACTTC.